What follows are 18 T cell receptor beta chains derived from one specimen sequenced in a study of blood T cell repertoires in COVID-19. Clones were sequenced by immunoSEQ multiplex PCR, and TCRdb holds only the in-frame ones, with some missing. The sample lists 29,000 or so clones, 80% to 90% seen once, with roughly 9.8% in the top ten. Sequenced material: peripheral blood. The receptors originated from a human donor in a cohort sampled during active COVID-19.

The V gene is TRBV6-5, the J gene TRBJ1-3, with 7 bases matching TRBD1. From germline, CDR1 is MNHEY and CDR2 SVGAGI. V dropped 0 bases and J dropped 2; count of bases not matched to a gene: 4. The CDR3 totals 16 residues. CDR3 nucleotides: TGTGCCAGCAGTTACTCAGCGACAGGGACTGGAAACACCATATATTTT. Amino acid sequence: CASSYSATGTGNTIYF.

The chain is built from TRBV7-3 and TRBJ2-3; D might be TRBD1 (5 bases). Trimming took 0 bases from V and 6 from J, leaving 13 bases between them. CDR3 length: 15 amino acids. Germline V gene sequence: CDR1 SGHTA, CDR2 FQGTGA. CDR3 DNA: TGTGCCAGCAGCTTAACCGGCCAGGGCCCCGATACGCAGTATTTT. Amino acids: CASSLTGQGPDTQYF.

This clone turned up a few times. V is TRBV6-5 and J is TRBJ2-3, with 8 bases lining up with TRBD1. In germline, CDR1 is MNHEY, CDR2 SVGAGI. The CDR3 runs 14 residues. V gave up 7 bases and J gave up 3 bases; unmatched junction bases: 6. The CDR3 nucleotides are TGTGCCAGCATTACGGACAGGGTGACAGATACGCAGTATTTT. Translating it yields CASITDRVTDTQYF.

This sequence joins TRBV7-9 and TRBJ1-3; TRBD1 is a possible D gene (6 bases). V shed 4 bases and J shed 0 bases, with 13 bases lying between them. CDR3 size: 16 residues. Germline CDR1 is SEHNR and CDR2 is FQNEAQ (reference sequence). The DNA of the CDR3 is TGTGCCAGCAGCTCTACTGGACAGAGCTCTGGAAACACCATATATTTT. The encoded protein is CASSSTGQSSGNTIYF.

This clone has a handful of counts. V usage is TRBV19 and J usage is TRBJ1-5, with D unclear. In germline, CDR1 is LNHDA, CDR2 SQIVND (reference sequence). CDR3 length: 15 residues. V lost 3 bases, J lost 4 bases, and 13 bases lay in between. The CDR3 DNA is TGTGCCAGTAGTATCGGTTCAGGAAGAAATCAGCCCCAGCATTTT. Protein: CASSIGSGRNQPQHF.

The CDR3, as DNA: TGTGCCAGCAGTTACTCCGGCCAGGGAGAGACCCAGTACTTC. Translated, it gives CASSYSGQGETQYF. The chain links TRBV6-2 or TRBV6-3 to TRBJ2-5; D possibly corresponds to TRBD1 (5 bases). The germline V gene encodes CDR1 MNHEY and CDR2 SVGEGT. The CDR3 has 14 amino acids. The V gene lost 0 bases and the J gene lost 4 bases, with 9 bases spanning the gap.

The V call is TRBV13, the J call TRBJ2-7; 8 nucleotides align to TRBD1. There are 16 residues in the CDR3. Germline loops: CDR1 PRHDT, CDR2 FYEKMQ (reference sequence). V shed 5 bases and J 2 bases; nucleotides not matched to a gene: 11. The CDR3: CASSLRQGLRTYEQYF. The CDR3 DNA sequence: TGTGCCAGCAGCCTACGACAGGGGTTGAGAACCTACGAGCAGTACTTC.

Only one count was recorded for this clone. The chain uses TRBV29-1 and TRBJ2-4, with 16 bases aligning to TRBD2. V lost 4 bases to trimming and J lost 3 bases; unmatched junction nucleotides: 12. CDR1 SQVTM and CDR2 ANQGSEA come from the germline V gene. The CDR3 is 19 residues long. CDR3 amino acids: CSVVGLGLAGGRDKNIQYF. The CDR3 nucleotides read TGCAGCGTTGTAGGCTTGGGACTAGCGGGGGGGCGGGACAAAAACATTCAGTACTTC.

This clone was seen just once. The chain has TRBV5-1 and TRBJ1-3; D is undetermined. V was trimmed by 0 bases and J by 0 bases, leaving 10 bases between them. CDR1 and CDR2 from the germline V gene are SGHRS and YFSETQ. This CDR3 contains 16 residues. CDR3 nucleotide sequence: TGCGCCAGCAGCTTGGGGCGTAGCGGCTCTGGAAACACCATATATTTT. Protein: CASSLGRSGSGNTIYF.

The chain joins TRBV18 to TRBJ2-5, with D perhaps TRBD1 (6 bases). V was cut by 2 bases and J by 4 bases, with 11 bases left in between. This CDR3 has 14 amino acids. CDR1 is KGHSH, CDR2 LQKENI, per germline. CDR3 amino acids: CASSPLAGVETQYF. Written as DNA, the CDR3 is TGTGCCAGCTCACCATTGGCAGGGGTAGAGACCCAGTACTTC.

The chain recombines TRBV10-3 with TRBJ2-2; perhaps TRBD1 as D (5 bases). CDR3 length equals 14 residues. The V gene lost 11 bases and the J gene lost 0 bases, with 13 bases spanning the gap. Looked up from germline, CDR1 is ENHRY and CDR2 is SYGVKD. This CDR3 is CAARQIANTGELFF. As DNA, the CDR3 is TGTGCCGCGAGACAGATCGCGAACACCGGGGAGCTGTTTTTT.

This sequence joins TRBV5-5 and TRBJ1-1; possibly TRBD1 for D (6 bases). CDR1 SGHKS and CDR2 YYEKEE come from the germline V gene (reference sequence). V gave up 3 bases and J gave up 0 bases, with 12 bases separating them. The CDR3 totals 15 residues. The CDR3 is CASSWEGEVNTEAFF. CDR3 DNA: TGTGCCAGCAGCTGGGAGGGGGAGGTGAACACTGAAGCTTTCTTT.

V usage is TRBV2 and J usage is TRBJ1-4; TRBD1 matches at 8 bases. The length of the CDR3 is 18 residues. Germline CDR1 is SNHLY and CDR2 is FYNNEI. The V and J ends lost 4 bases and 5 bases, in that order; junction bases with no gene match: 15. The CDR3 DNA reads TGTGCCAGCAGTGGTCCAGGGGGCCCGGGAGCGTCGAATGAAAAACTGTTTTTT. It translates to CASSGPGGPGASNEKLFF.

The rearrangement joins TRBV28 to TRBJ2-7; possibly TRBD2 for D (7 bases). CDR1 and CDR2 (germline): MDHEN, SYDVKM. The V gene lost 7 bases and the J gene lost 3 bases, with 19 bases spanning the gap. There are 15 residues in the CDR3. Here the CDR3 reads CASTTGGAQDYEQYF. CDR3 nucleotides: TGTGCCAGCACCACTGGGGGGGCGCAGGACTACGAGCAGTACTTC.

The gene calls are TRBV7-2 and TRBJ1-2, with D possibly matching TRBD1 (5 bases). Trimming pared 5 bases from V and 5 bases from J, leaving 15 bases between. The CDR3 covers 14 residues. CDR1 and CDR2 (germline): SGHTA, FQGNSA. DNA for the CDR3: TGTGCCAGCAGCGGGCTGGGGGGAAGGTATGGCTACACCTTC. Its translation is CASSGLGGRYGYTF.

This chain connects TRBV4-1 to TRBJ1-1, with D possibly matching TRBD1 (6 bases). The CDR3 covers 14 residues. Germline CDR1 and CDR2: MGHRA and YSYEKL. V lost 1 base, J lost 6 bases, and 12 bases lay in between. CDR3 in amino acids: CASSQGGQGPEAFF. For the CDR3, the DNA is TGCGCCAGCAGCCAAGGGGGCCAGGGGCCTGAAGCTTTCTTT.

The chain links TRBV6-1 to TRBJ2-2; D gene unclear. Deletions cut 3 bases from V and 0 bases from J, with 23 bases between. Germline values: CDR1 MNHNS, CDR2 SASEGT. CDR3 length: 20 residues. CDR3 in DNA: TGTGCCAGCAGTGACGGGTCCATCATACTACCTTTCACGAACACCGGGGAGCTGTTTTTT. Its protein product is CASSDGSIILPFTNTGELFF.

This chain joins TRBV7-2 and TRBJ2-7, with a weak D call TRBD2 (6 bases). The V end was cut by 1 base, the J end by 5 bases, with 9 bases between. The CDR3 extends over 13 amino acids. CDR1 is SGHTA and CDR2 is FQGNSA in the germline V gene. The chain's CDR3 is CASSLESGDEQYF. CDR3 DNA sequence: TGTGCCAGCAGCTTAGAGTCGGGGGACGAGCAGTACTTC.